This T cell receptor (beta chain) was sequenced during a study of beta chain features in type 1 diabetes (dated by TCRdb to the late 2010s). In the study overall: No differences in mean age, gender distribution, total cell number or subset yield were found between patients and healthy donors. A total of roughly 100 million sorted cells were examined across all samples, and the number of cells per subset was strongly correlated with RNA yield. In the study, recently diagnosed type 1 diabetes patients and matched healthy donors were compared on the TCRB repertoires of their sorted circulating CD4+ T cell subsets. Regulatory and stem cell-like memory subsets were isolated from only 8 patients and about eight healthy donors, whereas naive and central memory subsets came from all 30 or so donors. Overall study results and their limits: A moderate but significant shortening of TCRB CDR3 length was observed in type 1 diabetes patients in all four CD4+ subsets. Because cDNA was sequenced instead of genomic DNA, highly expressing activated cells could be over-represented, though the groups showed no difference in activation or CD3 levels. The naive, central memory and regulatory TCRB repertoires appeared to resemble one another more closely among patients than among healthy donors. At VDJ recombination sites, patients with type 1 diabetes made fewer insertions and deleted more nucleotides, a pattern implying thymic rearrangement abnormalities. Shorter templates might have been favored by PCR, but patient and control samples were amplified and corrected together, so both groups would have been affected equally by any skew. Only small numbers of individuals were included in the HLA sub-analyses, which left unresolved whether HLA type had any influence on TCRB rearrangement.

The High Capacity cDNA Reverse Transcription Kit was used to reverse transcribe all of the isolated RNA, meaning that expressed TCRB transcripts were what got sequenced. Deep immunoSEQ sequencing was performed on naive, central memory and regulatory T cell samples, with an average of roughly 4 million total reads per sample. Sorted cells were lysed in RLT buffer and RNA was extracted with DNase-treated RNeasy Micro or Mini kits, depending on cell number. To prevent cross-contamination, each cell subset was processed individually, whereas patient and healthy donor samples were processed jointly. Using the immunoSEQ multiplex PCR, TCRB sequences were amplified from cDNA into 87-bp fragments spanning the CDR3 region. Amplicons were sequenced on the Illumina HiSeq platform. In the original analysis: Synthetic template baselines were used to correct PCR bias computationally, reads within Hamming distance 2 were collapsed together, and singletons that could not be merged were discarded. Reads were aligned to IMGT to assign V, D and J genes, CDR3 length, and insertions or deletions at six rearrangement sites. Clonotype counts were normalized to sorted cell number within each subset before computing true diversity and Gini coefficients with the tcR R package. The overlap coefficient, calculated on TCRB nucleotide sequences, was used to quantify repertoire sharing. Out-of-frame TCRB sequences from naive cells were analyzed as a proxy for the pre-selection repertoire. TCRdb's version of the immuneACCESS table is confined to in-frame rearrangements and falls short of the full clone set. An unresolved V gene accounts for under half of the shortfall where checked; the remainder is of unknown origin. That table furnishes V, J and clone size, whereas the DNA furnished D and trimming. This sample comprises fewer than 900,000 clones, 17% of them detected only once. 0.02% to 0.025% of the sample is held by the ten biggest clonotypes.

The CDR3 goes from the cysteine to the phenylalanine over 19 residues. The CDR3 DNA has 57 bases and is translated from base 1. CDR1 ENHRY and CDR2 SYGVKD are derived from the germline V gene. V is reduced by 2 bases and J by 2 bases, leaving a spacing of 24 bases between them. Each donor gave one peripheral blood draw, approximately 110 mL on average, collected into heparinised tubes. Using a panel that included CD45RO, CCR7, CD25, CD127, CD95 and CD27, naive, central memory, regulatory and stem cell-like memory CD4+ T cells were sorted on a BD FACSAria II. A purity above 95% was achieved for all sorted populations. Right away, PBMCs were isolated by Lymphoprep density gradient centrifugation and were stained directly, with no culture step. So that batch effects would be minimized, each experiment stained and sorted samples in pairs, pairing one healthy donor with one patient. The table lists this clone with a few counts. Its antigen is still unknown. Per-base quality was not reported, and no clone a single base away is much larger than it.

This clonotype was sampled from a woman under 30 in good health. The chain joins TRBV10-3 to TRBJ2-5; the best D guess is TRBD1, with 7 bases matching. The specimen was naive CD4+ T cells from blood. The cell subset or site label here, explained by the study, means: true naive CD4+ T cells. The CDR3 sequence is CAISERETGTIIGQETQYF. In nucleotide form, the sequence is TGTGCCATCAGTGAGCGGGAGACAGGGACCATCATCGGGCAAGAGACCCAGTACTTC.